The 6 T cell receptor delta chains in this list originate from one sample, sequenced in a study of γδ T cells in repeated Plasmodium falciparum infection. Vgamma9/Vdelta2+ and Vdelta2-negative gammadelta T cells were flow-sorted from PBMC for bulk sequencing. TCRdb called clones anew from the multiplex PCR reads with CATT. The repertoire consists of 85,000 to 95,000 delta-chain clones, with under 1.5% occurring once and the leading ten covering around 8.3%. Sequenced: gamma-delta T cells from blood. The receptor set was obtained from a pool of human donors (malaria-infected and uninfected, not separated).

With respect to this clone: A read error is the likely source, as a far larger clone sits one nucleotide away. The same CDR3 arises from other DNA sequences in this sample as well. The chain carries TRDV1 and TRDJ2, with 13 bases aligning to TRDD3. This CDR3 is 21 amino acids long. Germline lookup yields CDR1 TSWWSYY and CDR2 QGS. With 9 bases clipped from V and 3 bases from J, the junction kept 22 bases outside the gene matches. The CDR3 here is CALTLSTRKRTGGYVTAQLFF. CDR3 nucleotide sequence: TGTGCTCTCACGCTGTCTACGCGAAAGCGAACTGGGGGATACGTGACAGCACAACTCTTCTTT.

This clone was observed a handful of times. The chain combines TRDV1 with TRDJ1, with TRDD3 matching 9 bases. V shed 1 base, J shed 0 bases, and the junction held 21 bases outside the gene matches. This CDR3 has 22 amino acids. CDR1 and CDR2 (germline): TSWWSYY, QGS. The CDR3 loop is CALGEPMGHTTGGHLYTDKLIF. The CDR3 DNA reads as TGTGCTCTTGGGGAACCTATGGGCCATACTACTGGGGGACATTTGTACACCGATAAACTCATCTTT.

This clone has a handful of counts. This likely reflects a read error, since a far larger clone is one base away. The sample contains more than one DNA sequence encoding this CDR3. The chain links TRDV2 to TRDJ1, with 13 bases aligning to TRDD3. TCRdb does not report a J gene; here it was assigned by matching the DNA to germline references. The CDR3 spans 15 residues. Germline V gene sequence: CDR1 GEAIGNYY, CDR2 EKD. CDR3 region: CACTTGGYGTDKLIF. The CDR3 DNA reads as TGCGCCTGTACCACTGGGGGATACGGCACCGATAAACTCATCTTT.

This clone has only a few counts. TCRdb records a much larger clone's protein for this DNA, with a difference at residue 3 that likely arises from a read error; the protein given is the translation of the DNA. J is TRDJ2 and V is TRDV2, with D perhaps matching TRDD3 (5 bases). Assignment of the J gene here rests on matching the DNA to germline, because TCRdb gives none. Germline V CDR1 and CDR2: GEAIGNYY, EKD. This CDR3 spans 15 amino acids. The CDR3 loop is CARDTGGGLTAQLFF. The DNA of the CDR3 is TGTGCCCGTGACACCGGCGGGGGGTTGACAGCACAACTCTTCTTT.

Note on this clone: Given a far larger clone just one base away, this is likely a sequencing read error. The same CDR3 arises from other DNA sequences in this sample as well. The rearrangement links TRDV1 to TRDJ1; TRDD3 aligns across 10 bases. Germline trimming cut 1 base from V and 0 bases from J; bases unmatched to any gene: 29. Per the germline V gene, CDR1 is TSWWSYY and CDR2 is QGS. CDR3 length: 25 amino acids. This CDR3 is CALGEPWGPILGDLSSLPYTDKLIF. The CDR3 bases are TGTGCTCTTGGGGAACCCTGGGGTCCGATACTGGGGGATCTCTCTTCACTCCCGTACACCGATAAACTCATCTTT.

Only a few counts were recorded for this clone. This DNA's translation differs at residue 12 from TCRdb's protein, which comes from a much larger clone; a read error is likely, and the protein shown is translated from the DNA. The chain is built from TRDV2 and TRDJ1, with D perhaps TRDD3 (5 bases). No J segment appears in TCRdb, so it was assigned here by matching the sequence to germline. This CDR3 has 16 residues. V was cut by 0 bases and J by 6 bases, with 19 bases left in between. Germline V gene data show CDR1 as GEAIGNYY and CDR2 as EKD. For the CDR3, the DNA is TGTGCCTGTGACACCGTGGGGCATCGCCAGACCAATAAACTCATCTTT. This codes for CACDTVGHRQTNKLIF.